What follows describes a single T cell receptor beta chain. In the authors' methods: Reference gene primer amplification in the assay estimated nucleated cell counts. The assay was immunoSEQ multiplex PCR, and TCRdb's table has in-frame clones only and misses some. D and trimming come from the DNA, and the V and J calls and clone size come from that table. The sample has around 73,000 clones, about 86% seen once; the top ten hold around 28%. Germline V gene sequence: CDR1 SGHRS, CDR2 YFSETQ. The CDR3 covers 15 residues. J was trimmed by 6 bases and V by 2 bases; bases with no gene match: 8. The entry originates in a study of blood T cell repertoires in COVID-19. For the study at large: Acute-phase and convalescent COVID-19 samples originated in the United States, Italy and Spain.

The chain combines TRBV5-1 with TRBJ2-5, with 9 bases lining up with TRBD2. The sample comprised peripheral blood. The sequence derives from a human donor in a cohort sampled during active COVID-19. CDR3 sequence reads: CASSFVAGAGKTQYF. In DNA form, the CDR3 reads TGCGCCAGCAGCTTCGTAGCGGGGGCGGGCAAGACCCAGTACTTC.